Shown below are 27 T cell receptor beta chains from a single sample sequenced in a study of blood T cell repertoires in COVID-19. Data came from immunoSEQ multiplex PCR; TCRdb stores just in-frame clones and leaves some out. Here the sample spans about 13,000 clones, approximately 88% being singletons. Source material: peripheral blood. These receptors all stem from a human donor in a cohort sampled during active COVID-19.

The chain has TRBV10-3 and TRBJ2-3; the match to TRBD2 covers 10 bases. J lost 0 bases, V lost 4 bases, and 7 bases had no gene match. Germline V gene sequence: CDR1 ENHRY, CDR2 SYGVKD. The CDR3 has 17 residues. The CDR3 reads CAISVGTSDTSTDTQYF. CDR3 coding DNA: TGTGCCATCAGTGTAGGGACTAGCGACACTAGCACAGATACGCAGTATTTT.

This chain joins TRBV7-8 and TRBJ1-4; 10 bases align to TRBD1. Germline lookup yields CDR1 SGHVS and CDR2 FQNEAQ. CDR3 length: 16 amino acids. The V and J ends lost 0 bases and 7 bases, in that order; junction bases with no gene match: 5. CDR3 DNA: TGTGCCAGCAGCTTAGCCGACAGGGGGCTCAGTGAAAAACTGTTTTTT. Amino acid sequence: CASSLADRGLSEKLFF.

The CDR3, as DNA: TGCGCCAGCAGCTTAAAGGGGACCGGGACAGGGTGGGACGAGCAGTACTTC. It encodes CASSLKGTGTGWDEQYF. V gene TRBV5-1 combines with J gene TRBJ2-7; 9 nucleotides match TRBD1. CDR3 length equals 17 residues. Germline V CDR1 and CDR2: SGHRS, YFSETQ. V was pared by 2 bases and J by 5 bases, with 14 bases of the junction left unmatched.

This chain links TRBV27 with TRBJ2-1; 12 bases are a match to TRBD2. Germline V gives CDR1 MNHEY, CDR2 SMNVEV (reference sequence). This CDR3 region has 14 residues. Trimming cost V 6 bases and J 7 bases; bases outside gene matches: 4. The CDR3 sequence is CASRGTSGLNEQFF. The CDR3 nucleotides read TGTGCCAGCAGAGGGACTAGCGGGTTGAATGAGCAGTTCTTC.

The genes are TRBV28 and TRBJ1-5; D gene ambiguous. The CDR3 runs to 12 residues. Germline V gene data show CDR1 as MDHEN and CDR2 as SYDVKM. V shed 6 bases and J shed 0 bases, with 3 bases lying between them. The DNA of the CDR3 is TGTGCCAGCAGGTATAGCAATCAGCCCCAGCATTTT. Translating gives CASRYSNQPQHF.

The rearrangement joins TRBV7-2 to TRBJ2-5; 12 positions match TRBD2. This CDR3 has 15 residues. Germline CDR1 reads SGHTA; CDR2 reads FQGNSA. V was clipped by 4 bases and J by 0 bases; unmatched bases: 0. The CDR3 loop reads CASSWTSGNQETQYF. CDR3 nucleotide sequence: TGTGCCAGCAGCTGGACTAGCGGGAACCAAGAGACCCAGTACTTC.

The chain couples TRBV30 to TRBJ2-1; 10 bases match TRBD2. From germline, CDR1 is GTSNPN and CDR2 SVGIG (reference sequence). J lost 7 bases, V lost 4 bases, and 10 bases had no gene match. The CDR3 contains 15 residues. The CDR3 region is CAWKKREGRMNEQFF. The CDR3 DNA reads as TGTGCCTGGAAGAAGCGGGAGGGCCGAATGAATGAGCAGTTCTTC.

The chain uses TRBV5-8 and TRBJ2-3; tentatively, D is TRBD1 (6 bases). The CDR3 is 12 amino acids. Germline values: CDR1 SGHTS, CDR2 YDEGEE. V gave up 6 bases and J gave up 6 bases, with 11 bases separating them. CDR3: CASKLRGDTQYF. The CDR3 nucleotides are TGTGCCAGCAAGCTTAGGGGGGATACGCAGTATTTT.

This clone has only one observation. The V call is TRBV30, the J call TRBJ1-3; tentative D call: TRBD1 (6 bases). Germline V gene sequence: CDR1 GTSNPN, CDR2 SVGIG (reference sequence). This CDR3 has 15 residues. With 0 bases removed from V and 4 bases from J, the gap between germline ends came to 13 bases. The CDR3 region has the DNA TGTGCCTGGAGTGTACCCCAGGGGCTCGGAAACACCATATATTTT. Protein product: CAWSVPQGLGNTIYF.

The chain couples TRBV5-1 to TRBJ2-2; D perhaps matches TRBD1 (5 bases). Trimming took 2 bases from V and 7 from J, leaving 15 bases between them. This CDR3 is built from 15 residues. Germline V gives CDR1 SGHRS, CDR2 YFSETQ. The CDR3 reads CASSFNQGMGGELFF. The CDR3 nucleotides read TGCGCCAGCAGCTTTAACCAGGGCATGGGCGGGGAGCTGTTTTTT.

This CDR3 is CASSYSKQQNTEAFF. The CDR3 bases are TGTGCCAGCAGTTACTCCAAACAGCAAAACACTGAAGCTTTCTTT. The rearrangement joins TRBV6-5 to TRBJ1-1, with unresolved D. Per germline, CDR1 MNHEY and CDR2 SVGAGI. This CDR3 spans 15 amino acids. Trimming removed 0 bases from V and 2 bases from J, with 10 bases in between.

V usage is TRBV24-1 and J usage is TRBJ2-2; tentatively, D is TRBD1 (6 bases). V gave up 4 bases and J gave up 3 bases, with 20 bases separating them. This CDR3 comprises 18 residues. Germline loops: CDR1 KGHDR, CDR2 SFDVKD. The CDR3 DNA reads TGTGCCACCAGTGACCCAGGGGTGCCGGGAACCCACACCGGGGAGCTGTTTTTT. It yields the protein CATSDPGVPGTHTGELFF.

This chain connects TRBV5-6 to TRBJ2-2, with D perhaps TRBD1 (6 bases). This CDR3 has 13 residues. Germline CDR1 SGHDT, CDR2 YYEEEE. The V and J ends lost 1 base and 13 bases respectively, with 14 bases between them. For the CDR3, the DNA is TGTGCCAGCAGCTTGCGTCCAGGGGTCTTGCTGTTTTTT. It specifies CASSLRPGVLLFF.

A few counts support this clone. V gene TRBV7-3 combines with J gene TRBJ2-7; 7 bases match TRBD2. Germline lookup yields CDR1 SGHTA and CDR2 FQGTGA. Losses at the gene ends were 2 bases for V and 7 bases for J; bases not matched to a gene: 14. The CDR3 covers 16 residues. DNA for the CDR3: TGTGCCAGCAGCTTAGCGTCTAGCGGAGTCATGGGTGAGCAGTACTTC. It encodes CASSLASSGVMGEQYF.

This chain links TRBV5-6 with TRBJ2-3; either TRBD1 or TRBD2 may fit D (5 bases each). CDR3 length: 15 residues. The V end was cut by 4 bases, the J end by 4 bases, with 16 bases between. CDR1 SGHDT and CDR2 YYEEEE come from the germline V gene. Here the CDR3 reads CASSLEALGPDTQYF. The CDR3 DNA reads TGTGCCAGCAGCCTGGAGGCCCTGGGGCCAGATACGCAGTATTTT.

The rearrangement uses TRBV3-1 (or the pseudogene TRBV3-2) and TRBJ2-7; D is possibly TRBD2 (6 bases). Germline V gives CDR1 LGHDT, CDR2 YNNKEL (reference sequence). The CDR3 consists of 14 residues. V dropped 5 bases and J dropped 2 bases, with 13 bases sitting between them. The CDR3 bases are TGTGCCAGCAGCACTCCGGGAGTCCCCTACGAGCAGTACTTC. This codes for CASSTPGVPYEQYF.

The genes are TRBV30 and TRBJ2-1; 8 bases are a match to TRBD2. The germline gives CDR1 GTSNPN, CDR2 SVGIG (reference sequence). The CDR3 consists of 14 residues. The J segment lost 6 bases and the V segment lost 4 bases, leaving 8 bases of the junction unmatched. CDR3 DNA sequence: TGTGCCTGGAACGCGGGAGGCCTCTCCAATGAGCAGTTCTTC. This codes for CAWNAGGLSNEQFF.

This chain uses TRBV28 with TRBJ1-1; perhaps TRBD1 as D (5 bases). The V end lost 5 bases, the J end lost 1 base, and 11 bases lay between the germline ends. Per the germline V gene, CDR1 is MDHEN and CDR2 is SYDVKM. The CDR3 spans 14 residues. CDR3 amino acids: CASSGSGGNTEAFF. CDR3 in DNA: TGTGCCAGCAGTGGGTCGGGGGGGAACACTGAAGCTTTCTTT.

This chain links TRBV6-2 or TRBV6-3 with TRBJ2-1; 10 bases are shared with TRBD1. With 2 bases clipped from V and 5 bases from J, the junction kept 9 bases outside the gene matches. The CDR3 covers 17 residues. The germline V gene encodes CDR1 MNHEY and CDR2 SVGEGT. CDR3 amino acids: CASSYPETGGMHNEQFF. In nucleotides, the CDR3 is TGTGCCAGCAGTTACCCCGAGACAGGGGGCATGCACAATGAGCAGTTCTTC.

The rearrangement uses TRBV3-1 (or the pseudogene TRBV3-2) and TRBJ1-5; 8 bases map to TRBD1. V lost 0 bases, J lost 3 bases, and 4 bases stayed unmatched. CDR1 and CDR2 from the germline V gene are LGHDT and YNNKEL (reference sequence). The CDR3 runs 16 residues. The CDR3 bases are TGTGCCAGCAGCCAAGAATGGACAGGGTTCAATCAGCCCCAGCATTTT. This codes for CASSQEWTGFNQPQHF.

The CDR3 region is CASSLGQGINSPLHF. The CDR3 DNA reads TGTGCCAGCAGCTTAGGGCAGGGGATTAATTCACCCCTCCACTTT. This chain uses TRBV7-8 with TRBJ1-6; a weak D match, TRBD1 (6 bases). Germline V gene sequence: CDR1 SGHVS, CDR2 FQNEAQ. The CDR3 is 15 residues long. V lost 1 base and J lost 6, with 10 bases in between.

A single count supports this clone. CDR3 sequence (DNA): TGCGCCAGCCTTGCGACAGGGGGGAACAATGAGCAGTTCTTC. It translates to CASLATGGNNEQFF. The chain uses TRBV5-1 and TRBJ2-1; 9 bases are a match to TRBD1. CDR1 and CDR2 from the germline V gene are SGHRS and YFSETQ. V dropped 7 bases and J dropped 5; count of bases not matched to a gene: 7. The CDR3 has 14 amino acids.

The chain joins TRBV11-2 to TRBJ2-7, with a tentative D call TRBD1 (6 bases). The CDR3 has 14 amino acids. Trimming took off 1 base at V and 5 bases at J, with 12 bases between the two ends. From germline, CDR1 is SGHAT and CDR2 FQNNGV. The CDR3 region is CASSLAKGGNEQYF. CDR3 nucleotide sequence: TGTGCCAGCAGCTTAGCGAAAGGGGGTAACGAGCAGTACTTC.

This clone was seen a few times. The chain carries TRBV6-5 and TRBJ1-1; D gene unclear. This CDR3 has 12 amino acids. Germline V gene data show CDR1 as MNHEY and CDR2 as SVGAGI. V lost 6 bases to trimming and J lost 3 bases, with 8 bases between them. In DNA, the CDR3 is TGTGCCAGCAGCGTACTGTACACTGAAGCTTTCTTT. This encodes CASSVLYTEAFF.

This clone is a singleton in its sample. V gene TRBV10-3 combines with J gene TRBJ2-1; the match to TRBD2 covers 10 bases. CDR1 is ENHRY and CDR2 is SYGVKD in the germline V gene. Trimming removed 6 bases from V and 4 bases from J; junction bases left unmatched: 12. The CDR3 is 17 residues long. The DNA for the CDR3 is TGTGCCATCAGATCGACTAGCGGGCGACGGGGTTACAATGAGCAGTTCTTC. Its translation: CAIRSTSGRRGYNEQFF.

This clone appeared a single time. This sequence joins TRBV27 and TRBJ2-3, with 11 bases identical to TRBD2. Germline CDR1 MNHEY, CDR2 SMNVEV (reference sequence). The CDR3 consists of 17 residues. The V gene end was trimmed by 8 bases and the J gene end by 0 bases; junction bases not matched to a gene: 10. The CDR3 spells CASLGTSGEESTDTQYF. The CDR3, as DNA: TGTGCCAGCCTAGGGACTAGCGGAGAGGAGAGCACAGATACGCAGTATTTT.

The chain couples TRBV2 to TRBJ2-7; no definite D call. V lost 3 bases and J 7 bases, leaving 16 bases between the germline ends. Germline V lookup: CDR1 SNHLY, CDR2 FYNNEI. This CDR3 spans 14 amino acids. In nucleotides, the CDR3 is TGTGCCAGCAGTGAGAAACTCCTTATACGGGAGCAGTACTTC. Translation gives CASSEKLLIREQYF.